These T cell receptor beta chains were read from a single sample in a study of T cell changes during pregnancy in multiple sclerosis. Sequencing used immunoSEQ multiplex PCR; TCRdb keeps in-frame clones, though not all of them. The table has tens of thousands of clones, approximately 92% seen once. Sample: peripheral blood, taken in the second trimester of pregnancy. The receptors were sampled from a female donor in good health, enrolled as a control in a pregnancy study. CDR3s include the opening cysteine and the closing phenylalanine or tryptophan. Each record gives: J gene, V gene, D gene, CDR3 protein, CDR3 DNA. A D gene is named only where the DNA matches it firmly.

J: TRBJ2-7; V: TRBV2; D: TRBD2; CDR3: CASRPSGDEQYF; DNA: TGTGCCAGCAGGCCTAGCGGGGACGAGCAGTACTTC
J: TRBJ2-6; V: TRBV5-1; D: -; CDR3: CASSSTGSSGANVLTF; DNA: TGCGCCAGCAGCTCCACAGGGAGCTCTGGGGCCAACGTCCTGACTTTC
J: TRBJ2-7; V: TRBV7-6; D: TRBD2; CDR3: CASSLTSGSSYEQYF; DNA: TGTGCCAGCAGCTTAACTAGCGGGAGCTCCTACGAGCAGTACTTC
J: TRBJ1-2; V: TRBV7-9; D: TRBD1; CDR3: CASSFGTDLYGYTF; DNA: TGTGCCAGCAGCTTCGGGACAGACCTATATGGCTACACCTTC
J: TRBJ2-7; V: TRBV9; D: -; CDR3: CASSVGLDEGYEQYF; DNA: TGTGCCAGCAGCGTAGGGCTAGACGAGGGCTACGAGCAGTACTTC
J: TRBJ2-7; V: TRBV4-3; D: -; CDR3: CASSQDRVPVDEQYF; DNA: TGCGCCAGCAGCCAAGACAGGGTTCCAGTCGACGAGCAGTACTTC
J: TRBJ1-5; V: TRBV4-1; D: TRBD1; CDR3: CASSTQTGTYQPQHF; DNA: TGCGCCAGCAGCACCCAGACAGGGACTTATCAGCCCCAGCATTTT
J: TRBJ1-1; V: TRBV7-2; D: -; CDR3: CASSLGGQGTEAFF; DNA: TGTGCCAGCAGCTTAGGGGGCCAGGGAACAGAAGCTTTCTTT
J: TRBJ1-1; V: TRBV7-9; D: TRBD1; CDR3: CASRSTGGLTEAFF; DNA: TGTGCCAGCAGATCGACAGGGGGGCTCACTGAAGCTTTCTTT
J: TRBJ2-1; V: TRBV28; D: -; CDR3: CASSLGRSSYNEQFF; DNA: TGTGCCAGCAGTTTGGGGCGGAGCTCCTACAATGAGCAGTTCTTC
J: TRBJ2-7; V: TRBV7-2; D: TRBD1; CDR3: CASSFRDRAYEQYF; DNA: TGTGCCAGCAGCTTCCGGGACAGGGCTTACGAGCAGTACTTC